The clone carrying this T cell receptor beta chain has a handful of counts. This entry is derived from a study of cytomegalovirus exposure and HLA in healthy donors. With 8 bases removed from V and 2 bases from J, the gap between germline ends came to 7 bases. The germline V gene encodes CDR1 SGHVS and CDR2 FQNEAQ. The CDR3 contains 12 residues. 13 Jbeta primers and 60 Vbeta primers were used for the PCR. Original methodology: An analysis that came later counted some 85 million unique TCR beta chains, approximately 12 million shared. TCRdb's table, derived via immunoSEQ multiplex PCR, lists solely in-frame clones and lacks some. V, J and clone size reflect that table, while D and trimming were determined from the DNA. The sample lists under 300,000 clones, about 80% seen once, with approximately 8.4% in the top ten.

The gene calls are TRBV7-8 and TRBJ1-3; D unclear. The sequence derives from a woman aged 60-75 years in good health and CMV-seropositive. Sequencing was performed on PBMCs. Here the CDR3 reads CASARPGNTIYF. Here the CDR3 DNA reads TGTGCCAGCGCGCGGCCTGGAAACACCATATATTTT.